This T cell receptor beta chain is from a study of shared clonotypes between healthy human individuals. The data were produced by immunoSEQ multiplex PCR, yet TCRdb's version contains in-frame clones alone and is incomplete. This table has millions of clones, approximately 95% appearing once. CD45RO negativity and positive selection for CCR7 defined naive CD8 cells, a population that excluded terminally differentiated effector memory CD45RA+ cells. Trimming took off 4 bases at V and 4 bases at J, with 8 bases between the two ends. Germline V CDR1 and CDR2: SEHNR, FQNEAQ (reference sequence). This CDR3 spans 13 amino acids.

The J gene is TRBJ2-1, the V gene TRBV7-9; D is possibly TRBD2 (6 bases). Sequencing used naive CD8+ T cells sorted from blood. This TCR was recovered from a man aged 18 to 30 in good health. CDR3 sequence: CASSSDYYNEQFF. In DNA form, the CDR3 reads TGTGCCAGCAGCTCGGACTATTACAATGAGCAGTTCTTC.